The entry below gives a single T cell receptor beta chain sequence along with its context. Antigen unknown. When replicate PCRs were run on sorted subsets, they used 200 to 250 ng DNA, about 31,000 T cell genomes. The assay was immunoSEQ multiplex PCR, and TCRdb's table has in-frame clones only and misses some. The data contain about a million clones, approximately 76% of them singletons. The record originates from a study of shared clonotypes between healthy human individuals. As for the study in general: CD8 memory received one plate per donor, CD8 naive two, CD4 memory three and CD4 naive three.

Trimming removed 3 bases from V and 1 base from J; junction bases left unmatched: 4. Looked up from germline, CDR1 is KGHSH and CDR2 is LQKENI. This CDR3 is 15 amino acids long. Study observations and caveats: When compared with the clonotypes that were shared by all four sorted-subset donors, the non-shared clonotypes turned out to have lower generation probabilities.

Sequenced material: memory CD4+ T cells sorted from blood. As to subset: CD45RA-negative fraction. The clonotype was recovered from a man aged 18 to 35 in good health. J is TRBJ2-5 and V is TRBV18; the match to TRBD1 covers 8 bases. The CDR3 is CASSPGQASQETQYF. In DNA form, the CDR3 reads TGTGCCAGCTCACCGGGACAGGCGTCCCAAGAGACCCAGTACTTC.